The 20 T cell receptor beta chains reported below all come from one sample, sequenced in a study of blood T cell repertoires in COVID-19. Only in-frame clones appear in the TCRdb table, and some are missing; sequencing was by immunoSEQ multiplex PCR. The table records 110,000 to 150,000 clones, approximately 91% of them present only once. Sequences were obtained from peripheral blood. The receptors derive from a middle-aged man with active or convalescent COVID-19.

The rearrangement links TRBV4-3 to TRBJ2-3, with TRBD2 identical over 14 bases. The CDR3 is 18 residues long. V trimming: 1 base; J trimming: 5 bases; junction bases outside the gene matches: 8. Germline V gene data show CDR1 as LGHNA and CDR2 as YSLEER. DNA of the CDR3: TGCGCCAGCAGCCAAGGAGGACTAGCGGGAGGTAGTGGAGATACGCAGTATTTT. Translating gives CASSQGGLAGGSGDTQYF.

This clone occurred once. The chain joins TRBV13 to TRBJ2-7; 11 nucleotides align to TRBD2. Losses at the gene ends were 3 bases for V and 7 bases for J; bases not matched to a gene: 8. The CDR3 length is 15 residues. Germline assignment: CDR1 PRHDT and CDR2 FYEKMQ (reference sequence). CDR3 in amino acids: CASSFTSGSAEEQYF. DNA for the CDR3: TGTGCCAGCAGCTTTACTAGCGGGAGTGCGGAAGAGCAGTACTTC.

The rearrangement uses TRBV10-3 and TRBJ1-4; D remains unclear. Germline CDR1 reads ENHRY; CDR2 reads SYGVKD. V lost 4 bases and J lost 4, with 16 bases in between. The CDR3 covers 16 residues. CDR3 residues: CAISGGVSFDNEKLFF. The CDR3, as DNA: TGTGCCATCAGTGGAGGAGTTTCTTTCGATAATGAAAAACTGTTTTTT.

Only a few counts were recorded for this clone. The chain recombines TRBV7-9 with TRBJ1-2, with no clear D. Germline CDR1 is SEHNR and CDR2 is FQNEAQ (reference sequence). The CDR3 has 13 residues. V was clipped by 5 bases and J by 8 bases, with 15 bases between them. The DNA for the CDR3 is TGTGCCAGCAGCCGAGGAGAGGTTGGCGGCTACACCTTC. It translates to CASSRGEVGGYTF.

J is TRBJ2-3 and V is TRBV27; 13 nucleotides align to TRBD2. This CDR3 has 17 amino acids. CDR1 and CDR2 (germline): MNHEY, SMNVEV (reference sequence). Trimming cost V 7 bases and J 4 bases; bases outside gene matches: 11. CDR3 amino acids: CASTRKLAGGVSDTQYF. The CDR3, as DNA: TGTGCCAGCACCCGCAAACTAGCGGGAGGGGTTTCAGATACGCAGTATTTT.

This clone was seen only once. The chain recombines TRBV18 with TRBJ2-1, with D tentatively TRBD1 (5 bases). Trimming took 2 bases from V and 8 from J, leaving 7 bases between them. Germline V lookup: CDR1 KGHSH, CDR2 LQKENI. This CDR3 region has 12 residues. The CDR3 DNA follows: TGTGCCAGCTCACCATCAGGGTATGAGCAGTTCTTC. Translated, it gives CASSPSGYEQFF.

The chain carries TRBV9 and TRBJ2-7; 7 bases are shared with TRBD1. J lost 7 bases, V lost 3 bases, and 13 bases had no gene match. The V gene's germline CDR1 is SGDLS and CDR2 YYNGEE. The CDR3 contains 15 residues. CDR3 coding DNA: TGTGCCAGCAGCGCATTGGGGACAGTCGCGGGTGAGCAGTACTTC. Protein product: CASSALGTVAGEQYF.

J is TRBJ1-3 and V is TRBV28; no definite D call. This CDR3 has 15 amino acids. Deletions cut 4 bases from V and 4 bases from J, with 14 bases between. Germline CDR1 and CDR2: MDHEN and SYDVKM. The CDR3 spells CASSSFGTGGNTIYF. In DNA, the CDR3 is TGTGCCAGCAGTTCCTTTGGCACGGGAGGAAACACCATATATTTT. The full variable domain, in which reference TRBV28 and TRBJ1-3 provide the parts outside the CDR3, is DVKVTQSSRYLVKRTGEKVFLECVQDMDHENMFWYRQDPGLGLRLIYFSYDVKMKEKGDIPEGYSVSREKKERFSLILESASTNQTSMYLCASSSFGTGGNTIYFGEGSWLTVV.

This clone was seen once. The chain joins TRBV9 to TRBJ2-1; TRBD2 aligns across 7 bases. Germline V lookup: CDR1 SGDLS, CDR2 YYNGEE. J gave up 8 bases and V 6 bases, and 11 bases lay outside the gene matches. This CDR3 has 14 amino acids. CDR3 protein: CASTPWGGVDEQFF. The CDR3 DNA reads as TGTGCCAGCACCCCCTGGGGGGGGGTGGATGAGCAGTTCTTC.

J is TRBJ1-1 and V is TRBV5-1; perhaps TRBD1 as D (6 bases). V shed 5 bases and J shed 2 bases, with 10 bases lying between them. Germline CDR1 and CDR2: SGHRS and YFSETQ. The CDR3 length is 13 residues. The CDR3 loop is CASRRTDNTEAFF. Here the CDR3 DNA reads TGCGCCAGCAGAAGGACAGACAACACTGAAGCTTTCTTT.

The chain joins TRBV11-2 to TRBJ2-7, with 9 bases lining up with TRBD1. The CDR3 has 14 amino acids. V lost 3 bases to trimming and J lost 4 bases; unmatched junction nucleotides: 4. Looked up from germline, CDR1 is SGHAT and CDR2 is FQNNGV. CDR3 DNA sequence: TGTGCCAGCAGCTTGGGACAGGGTGTTTACGAGCAGTACTTC. Translating it yields CASSLGQGVYEQYF.

V usage is TRBV3-1 (or the pseudogene TRBV3-2) and J usage is TRBJ2-4; 9 bases align to TRBD1. CDR1 and CDR2 (germline): LGHDT, YNNKEL (reference sequence). This CDR3 has 14 residues. J gave up 7 bases and V 2 bases, and 3 bases lay outside the gene matches. The CDR3 DNA reads TGTGCCAGCAGCCAATGGACAGGGGTGAACATTCAGTACTTC. This encodes CASSQWTGVNIQYF.

This clone was counted a few times. The J gene is TRBJ1-2, the V gene TRBV7-2; D not certain. The CDR3 covers 13 residues. In germline, CDR1 is SGHTA, CDR2 FQGNSA. Trimming removed 1 base from V and 5 bases from J, with 8 bases in between. DNA of the CDR3: TGTGCCAGCAGCTTAGGGGCCTCTTATGGCTACACCTTC. Its translation: CASSLGASYGYTF.

This rearrangement joins TRBV5-1 to TRBJ2-7; D is possibly TRBD1 (5 bases). This CDR3 has 14 amino acids. From germline, CDR1 is SGHRS and CDR2 YFSETQ. Between the trimmed V and J ends, which lost 5 bases and 0 bases, there was a span of 12 bases. CDR3 in amino acids: CASRGAFYSYEQYF. The CDR3 nucleotides read TGCGCCAGCAGAGGGGCTTTCTACTCCTACGAGCAGTACTTC.

The gene calls are TRBV11-3 and TRBJ2-2, with 9 nucleotides matching TRBD2. V dropped 4 bases and J dropped 1; count of bases not matched to a gene: 1. From germline, CDR1 is SGHNT and CDR2 YENEEA. CDR3 length: 15 amino acids. CDR3 region: CASSSSGVNTGELFF. DNA for the CDR3: TGTGCCAGCAGCTCTAGCGGGGTGAACACCGGGGAGCTGTTTTTT.

This clone was counted a single time. The chain is built from TRBV18 and TRBJ2-5; TRBD2 might be the D (5 bases). V was pared by 6 bases and J by 7 bases, with 9 bases between. CDR1 is KGHSH, CDR2 LQKENI, per germline. The length of the CDR3 is 11 residues. Written as DNA, the CDR3 is TGTGCCAGCTCGCCCGAGGGGACCCAGTACTTC. This encodes CASSPEGTQYF.

This sequence joins TRBV7-9 and TRBJ2-7; D gene uncertain. Germline CDR1 reads SEHNR; CDR2 reads FQNEAQ (reference sequence). Trimming removed 4 bases from V and 7 bases from J, with 8 bases in between. This CDR3 is 11 amino acids long. This CDR3 reads CASSSSREQYF. CDR3 bases: TGTGCCAGCAGCTCGTCCAGGGAGCAGTACTTC.

This rearrangement joins TRBV4-3 to TRBJ2-2; TRBD1 matches at 9 bases. The CDR3 covers 17 residues. With 4 bases clipped from V and 6 bases from J, the junction kept 12 bases outside the gene matches. CDR1 is LGHNA and CDR2 is YSLEER in the germline V gene. The DNA of the CDR3 is TGCGCCAGCAGCCGTAAAGGACAGGGGTTGGGGTCCGGGGAGCTGTTTTTT. Amino acids: CASSRKGQGLGSGELFF.

The rearrangement links TRBV3-1 (or the pseudogene TRBV3-2) to TRBJ2-1; D is undetermined. CDR3 size: 16 residues. V lost 4 bases and J lost 5, with 18 bases in between. The germline V gene encodes CDR1 LGHDT and CDR2 YNNKEL (reference sequence). Written as DNA, the CDR3 is TGTGCCAGCAGCCGGCCCCTTTTCCGAGGAGACAATGAGCAGTTCTTC. Amino acids: CASSRPLFRGDNEQFF.

The chain links TRBV6-5 to TRBJ2-1; no clear D gene. CDR3 size: 15 residues. V was cut by 2 bases and J by 0 bases, with 8 bases left in between. Germline loops: CDR1 MNHEY, CDR2 SVGAGI. The CDR3 loop is CASSYGLSSYNEQFF. Written as DNA, the CDR3 is TGTGCCAGCAGTTACGGGCTCAGCTCCTACAATGAGCAGTTCTTC.